These T cell receptor beta chains were read from a single sample in a study of Ad26.COV2.S vaccination and SARS-CoV-2 variants. The repertoire was sequenced with immunoSEQ multiplex PCR; TCRdb's copy has only in-frame clones and lacks some. In the table there are about 350,000 clones, roughly nine tenths of which are singletons. The specimen was peripheral blood, collected after recovery from COVID-19. Every receptor here comes from a human donor who had recovered from COVID-19. Both conserved end residues are part of each CDR3. D genes are given only for firm matches. Expanded clones get a size class; other rows say once, few or many, or leave the size out.

CDR3nt,CDR3aa,d_gene,j_gene,v_gene,abundance
TGTGCCAGCAGCCAATGGGCCGAGGACTACACCTTC,CASSQWAEDYTF,.,TRBJ1-2,TRBV7-2,.
TGTGCCAGCAGCTCAGGACAGGGAGTGGGAGGCGGCTACACCTTC,CASSSGQGVGGGYTF,TRBD1,TRBJ1-2,TRBV7-6,.
TGTGCCAGCAGCCTAAGGGGGGGACGCGAGACCCAGTACTTC,CASSLRGGRETQYF,.,TRBJ2-5,TRBV3-1/TRBV3-2,once
TGCGCCAGCAGCCCGTCTACAGGGGGGAACACTGAAGCTTTCTTT,CASSPSTGGNTEAFF,TRBD1,TRBJ1-1,TRBV5-1,.
TGTGCCAGCAGCCGGGACCCTTCTAACTATGGCTACACCTTC,CASSRDPSNYGYTF,.,TRBJ1-2,TRBV2,.
TGTGCCAGCAGCGGCCTTAGTGAAAGCTCCTACAATGAGCAGTTCTTC,CASSGLSESSYNEQFF,.,TRBJ2-1,TRBV5-6,medium-sized
TGTGCCAGCAGCCCTAGGCCTAGCGGGGTCCTTACGCAGTATTTT,CASSPRPSGVLTQYF,TRBD2,TRBJ2-3,TRBV5-4,.
TGTGCCAGCAGCTTAAGGCAGAACAATGAGCAGTTCTTC,CASSLRQNNEQFF,.,TRBJ2-1,TRBV7-9,few
TGTGCCAGCAGTGAAGCGTACACCGGGGAGCTGTTTTTT,CASSEAYTGELFF,.,TRBJ2-2,TRBV28,once
TGTGCCAGCGGCTACAGGGTCTCTGGGGCCAACGTCCTGACTTTC,CASGYRVSGANVLTF,.,TRBJ2-6,TRBV6-5,.
TGTGCCACCGTGACGGGGGGCCAGAACACCGGGGAGCTGTTTTTT,CATVTGGQNTGELFF,.,TRBJ2-2,TRBV2,.
TGTGCCAGCAGCCCGCGAGGAGGGGTTGCAACTAATGAAAAACTGTTTTTT,CASSPRGGVATNEKLFF,.,TRBJ1-4,TRBV5-6,.
TGTGCCAGCAGCGTAGCCCGGCGGGCAGATACGCAGTATTTT,CASSVARRADTQYF,.,TRBJ2-3,TRBV9,.
TGCACCAGCAGCCAAGTTGGCTACACCTTC,CTSSQVGYTF,.,TRBJ1-2,TRBV1,.
TGTGCCACCACCCTCAGAGCAACTAATGAAAAACTGTTTTTT,CATTLRATNEKLFF,.,TRBJ1-4,TRBV7-9,.
TGTGCCAGCACCCTACAGGGGGCAAATAGGTCACCCCTCCACTTT,CASTLQGANRSPLHF,TRBD1,TRBJ1-6,TRBV7-2,.
TGTGCCAGCAGTTCGGGACAGGTTGGCTCCTACAATGAGCAGTTCTTC,CASSSGQVGSYNEQFF,TRBD1,TRBJ2-1,TRBV27,.
TGTGCCAGCTCACCAGAACAGGGATATGGCTACACCTTC,CASSPEQGYGYTF,.,TRBJ1-2,TRBV18,.
TGCGCCAGCAGCGCCTATAGACCCCAAGAGACCCAGTACTTC,CASSAYRPQETQYF,.,TRBJ2-5,TRBV5-1,.
TGCGCCAGCAGCTCGGTGGGGCTAGGTGGAAACACCATATATTTT,CASSSVGLGGNTIYF,.,TRBJ1-3,TRBV5-1,.
TGTGCCAGTAGTTCCACACCGTACAATGAGCAGTTCTTC,CASSSTPYNEQFF,.,TRBJ2-1,TRBV19,.
TGTGCCAGTAGTATCTGGACAGATAGAAATAGCAATCAGCCCCAGCATTTT,CASSIWTDRNSNQPQHF,.,TRBJ1-5,TRBV19,.
TGTGCCAGCAGCCAAGATTTCGTCAATTCACCCCTCCACTTT,CASSQDFVNSPLHF,.,TRBJ1-6,TRBV14,.
TGTGCCAGCTCACAGCAGCAGGGGACAGGGATATTTGAGCAGTTCTTC,CASSQQQGTGIFEQFF,TRBD1,TRBJ2-1,TRBV18,once
TGTGCCAGCAGTTTTCAAGGACAGGGAAATCAGCCCCAGCATTTT,CASSFQGQGNQPQHF,TRBD1,TRBJ1-5,TRBV6-5,once
TGTGCCAGTACAGGGGATAGCTACGAGCAGTACTTC,CASTGDSYEQYF,TRBD1,TRBJ2-7,TRBV3-1/TRBV3-2,.
TGTGCCAGCAGCTTCGGGGGCCCTGAAGCTTTCTTT,CASSFGGPEAFF,.,TRBJ1-1,TRBV5-6,.
TGTGCCAGTAGTATAGATCCGGGACTGGCCTACAATGAGCAGTTCTTC,CASSIDPGLAYNEQFF,.,TRBJ2-1,TRBV19,.
TGTGCCAGCTCGGCGGGAACAGGGTCTGGAAACACCATATATTTT,CASSAGTGSGNTIYF,.,TRBJ1-3,TRBV18,.
TGTGCCAGCAGTTTGTATAATTCACCCCTCCACTTT,CASSLYNSPLHF,.,TRBJ1-6,TRBV6-5,.
TGTGCCAGCAGTGAGAACAGTTCCTACGAGCAGTACTTC,CASSENSSYEQYF,.,TRBJ2-7,TRBV6-1,.
TGTGCCACCAGTGGCCAAACCGGGGAGCTGTTTTTT,CATSGQTGELFF,.,TRBJ2-2,TRBV24-1,.
TGTGCCACCAGTGATGGGGGGATTCAGGGAAACATTCAGTACTTC,CATSDGGIQGNIQYF,.,TRBJ2-4,TRBV24-1,.
TGTGCCAGCAGTTTTGGAGGGAACACTGAAGCTTTCTTT,CASSFGGNTEAFF,.,TRBJ1-1,TRBV27,.
TGTGCCAGCAGCATTAATAGCAATCAGCCCCAGCATTTT,CASSINSNQPQHF,.,TRBJ1-5,TRBV11-2,.
TGTGCCAGCAGTTTGCCCCGAAACTATGGCTACACCTTC,CASSLPRNYGYTF,.,TRBJ1-2,TRBV6-2/TRBV6-3,.
TGTGCCAGCAGCTCGACAGGGGAGGAGTATGGCTACACCTTC,CASSSTGEEYGYTF,TRBD1,TRBJ1-2,TRBV6-5,.
TGTGCCAGCAGCTTACAGGCAGGCGGTAATGAAAAACTGTTTTTT,CASSLQAGGNEKLFF,.,TRBJ1-4,TRBV11-2,.
TGTGCCAGCTCAGGAGGGGACCTACCCGAGCAGTACTTC,CASSGGDLPEQYF,.,TRBJ2-7,TRBV18,.
TGTGCCAGCTGGGGGGGAGACGACTATGGCTACACCTTC,CASWGGDDYGYTF,.,TRBJ1-2,TRBV7-9,.
TGTGCCAGCAGCTTTCCGGGCGGCTACACCTTC,CASSFPGGYTF,.,TRBJ1-2,TRBV5-4,once
TGTGCCAGCAGCGCGCGGGGTGGGGGCTACACCTTC,CASSARGGGYTF,.,TRBJ1-2,TRBV7-3,.
TGTGCCAGCTCACGGCAGACGTTCGAGGATCCCCAGTACTTC,CASSRQTFEDPQYF,.,TRBJ2-5,TRBV18,.
TGTGCCAGCAGTTACGGGGGACCCCAATTCTTT,CASSYGGPQFF,.,TRBJ1-1,TRBV6-5,.
TGTGCCAGCTCACCCAGGCAACAGGGGACAAACACCATATATTTT,CASSPRQQGTNTIYF,TRBD1,TRBJ1-3,TRBV18,.
TGTGCCACCCTGGACAGGGAATACGAGCAGTACTTC,CATLDREYEQYF,TRBD1,TRBJ2-7,TRBV19,.
TGTGCCAGCAGGGGGGACAGTTTCGTGAACACCGGGGAGCTGTTTTTT,CASRGDSFVNTGELFF,.,TRBJ2-2,TRBV21-1,once
TGTGCCAGCAGCGCGGCTAGCGGGGATTACGAGCAGTACTTC,CASSAASGDYEQYF,TRBD2,TRBJ2-7,TRBV9,.
TGTGCCAGCAGCCCCGAGAGTGCTGCTAACTATGGCTACACCTTC,CASSPESAANYGYTF,.,TRBJ1-2,TRBV7-2,.
TGTGCCAGTAGTATTAAATATGAGCAGTTCTTC,CASSIKYEQFF,.,TRBJ2-1,TRBV19,.
TGTGCCAGCAGCAGGGGGCGCGGGGATCAGCCCCAGCATTTT,CASSRGRGDQPQHF,TRBD1,TRBJ1-5,TRBV6-5,.
TGTGCCAGCAGCTTAGCCCCCTGGGAAGGGCCGAGGGGAAACACCATATATTTT,CASSLAPWEGPRGNTIYF,.,TRBJ1-3,TRBV7-6,.
TGTGCCAGCAGGTCACCCTCGGGACAGGATAATGAAAAACTGTTTTTT,CASRSPSGQDNEKLFF,TRBD1,TRBJ1-4,TRBV7-9,.
TGCGCCAGCAGCTTATCTCCGGGACAGGGGGACTATGGCTACACCTTC,CASSLSPGQGDYGYTF,TRBD1,TRBJ1-2,TRBV5-1,few